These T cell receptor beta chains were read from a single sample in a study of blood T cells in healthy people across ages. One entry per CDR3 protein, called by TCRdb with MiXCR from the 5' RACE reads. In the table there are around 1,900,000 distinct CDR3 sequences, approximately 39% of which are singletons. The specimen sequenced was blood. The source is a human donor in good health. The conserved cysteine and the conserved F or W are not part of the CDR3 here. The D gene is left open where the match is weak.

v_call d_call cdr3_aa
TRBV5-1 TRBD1 ASSLATGQSSYEQY
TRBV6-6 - ASRNRKNEQF
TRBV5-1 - ASSLEGRLDGYT
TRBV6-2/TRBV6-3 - ASSLQVISNQPQH
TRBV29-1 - SVAGPGHEKLF
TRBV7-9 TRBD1 ASSGPWRTGVINVDYGYT
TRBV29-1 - SVSPSVYEQY
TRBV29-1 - SVGAGSHEQY
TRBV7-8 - ASSSGVAEPPLSYGYT
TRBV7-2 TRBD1 ASSIPPGQAYGYT